Below, one T cell receptor beta chain is given with its context. Germline V gene lookup returns CDR1 MNHEY and CDR2 SMNVEV (reference sequence). The length of the CDR3 is 17 residues. V was clipped by 2 bases and J by 5 bases, with 19 bases between them. This specimen belongs to a study of blood T cell repertoires in COVID-19. Study-wide context: T cells, B-cell-depleted T cells, or PBMCs provided the cDNA or gDNA that served as material.

Authors' analysis steps: Scientists estimated how many nucleated cells there were by amplifying reference gene primers. Assay used: immunoSEQ multiplex PCR; TCRdb lists only in-frame clones, some missing. D and trimming come from the DNA, and the V and J calls and clone size come from that table. Of about 280,000 clones listed, roughly nine tenths were seen once; the top ten hold 2% to 2.5%. Sequenced: peripheral blood. The chain links TRBV27 to TRBJ2-1; tentative D call: TRBD1 (5 bases). This receptor was obtained from a man over 45 with acute or convalescent COVID-19. In nucleotides, the CDR3 is TGTGCCAGCAGTTTAGGGTTAAACAGGTGGCCAAACAATGAGCAGTTCTTC. It encodes CASSLGLNRWPNNEQFF.